This T cell receptor (beta chain) was retrieved from a study of high-grade serous ovarian cancer treatment subgroups. For the study at large: Each sample yielded on average around 7,000 unique TCR beta rearrangements from 11,000 to 15,000 reads. Points from the study as a whole: Same-patient tumor repertoires overlapped at roughly 0.1 to 0.79; different patients barely overlapped. Clonal relatedness tracked neoantigen level, and by trend copy number and mutation load. Only CDR3 was analyzed; CDR1 and CDR2 were not.

Between the trimmed V and J ends, which lost 2 bases and 5 bases, there was a span of 9 bases. Germline V gives CDR1 MNHEY, CDR2 SMNVEV (reference sequence). The CDR3 runs to 13 residues. This clone appeared a single time. Its specificity is unknown. The tumor samples were collected prior to definitive surgery or chemotherapy. This table comes from immunoSEQ multiplex PCR, and its TCRdb copy is limited to in-frame clones, with some not included. The data contain 35,000 to 45,000 clones, roughly three quarters of them singletons. This TCR was recovered from a human donor with high-grade serous ovarian cancer. Input material: tumor tissue. The chain has TRBV27 and TRBJ1-2, with no clear D. The CDR3 spells CASSLGVLYGYTF. In DNA, the CDR3 is TGTGCCAGCAGTTTAGGGGTATTGTATGGCTACACCTTC.